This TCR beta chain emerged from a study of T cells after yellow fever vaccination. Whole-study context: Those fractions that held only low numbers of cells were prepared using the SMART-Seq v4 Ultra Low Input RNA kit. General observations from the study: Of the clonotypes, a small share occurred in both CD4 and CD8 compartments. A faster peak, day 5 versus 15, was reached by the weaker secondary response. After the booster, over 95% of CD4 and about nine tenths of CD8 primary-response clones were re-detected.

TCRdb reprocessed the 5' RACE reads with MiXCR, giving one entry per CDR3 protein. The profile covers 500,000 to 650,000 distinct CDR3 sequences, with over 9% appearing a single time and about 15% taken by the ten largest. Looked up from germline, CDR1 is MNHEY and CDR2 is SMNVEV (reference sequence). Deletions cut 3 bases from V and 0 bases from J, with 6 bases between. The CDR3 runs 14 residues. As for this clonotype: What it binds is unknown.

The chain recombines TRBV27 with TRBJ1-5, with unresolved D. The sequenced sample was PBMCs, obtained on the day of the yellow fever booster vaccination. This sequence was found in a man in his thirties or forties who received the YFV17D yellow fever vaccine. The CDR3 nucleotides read TGTGCCAGCAGTTTGATGAGTAGCAATCAGCCCCAGCATTTT. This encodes CASSLMSSNQPQHF.